What follows is one T cell receptor beta chain and its context. There are 16 residues in the CDR3. CDR1 is MGHRA, CDR2 YSYEKL, per germline. J gave up 6 bases and V 1 base, and 6 bases lay outside the gene matches. The record originates from a study of blood T cell repertoires in COVID-19. TCRdb keeps only in-frame clones here, not all; method: immunoSEQ multiplex PCR. In the table there are under 300,000 clones, roughly 90% of which are singletons. The specimen sequenced was PBMCs or T cells enriched from blood (not recorded which). The TCR comes from a woman aged 30 to 39 with acute COVID-19. J is TRBJ2-5 and V is TRBV4-1; TRBD2 agrees at 12 bases. The CDR3 sequence: CASSQGLAGGRKTQYF. CDR3 nucleotides: TGCGCCAGCAGCCAAGGGCTAGCGGGGGGGAGAAAGACCCAGTACTTC.